Described below is a single TCR beta chain sequence and its context. This clone came up many times. The specificity of this receptor is unknown. The observed sequence ends 3 residues before the CDR3 terminus, with the missing tail filled in from the germline J gene. CVID samples and control samples contributed equivalent amounts of genomic DNA as sequencing input. For every sample, a 60 bp segment covering the rearranged TCRbeta CDR3 region was amplified and then sequenced. The immunoSEQ assay, a bias-corrected multiplex PCR combined with high-throughput sequencing, was used to amplify TCRbeta. As for how the authors treated the data: Each unique nucleotide sequence was treated as a clone and annotated with V, D and J genes, copy number and frequency. Sequences were labeled productive if in frame, and non-productive if out of frame or containing stop codons. As previously described, Shannon's entropy was used to calculate clonality. The predicted amino acid sequences of productive clones were used to derive mean CDR3 Kyte-Doolittle hydropathy. Scaled V gene usage was hierarchically clustered using Manhattan distance and complete linkage with the R hclust function. Clone sharing by CDR3 amino acid sequence was assessed by resampling 12 repertoires per group over 100 rounds. The repertoires were screened for 70 published EBV-specific TCRbeta sequences and roughly 240 published CMV-specific TCRbeta sequences. Two CVID samples yielding fewer than 10,000 sequences were excluded from analysis, leaving approximately 46 CVID repertoires. Entries here come from immuneACCESS through TCRdb and include only in-frame sequences with V and J called. Some clones fail to appear in such tables; in the studies checked, an unresolved V gene covers under half of the shortfall, and the cause of the remainder is unknown. The V and J calls and clone size were taken over from that table, and D and trimming were inferred from the DNA. This sample has about 37,000 clones in the table, none counted a single time. Of the sample, 0.95% is held by the ten largest clones.

Reading the germline V gene (reference sequence) gives CDR1 LNHDA and CDR2 SQIVND. The CDR3, from cysteine to phenylalanine, totals 15 residues. The DNA has 36 bases, all within the CDR3, and is read from base 1. The V and J ends are trimmed by 5 bases and 2 bases, leaving 16 bases between them. These data come from a study of T cell clonality in common variable immunodeficiency (dated by TCRdb to between 2014 and 2016). General findings and caveats noted by the study authors: Differences among patients in the CVID cohort limited the correlations between repertoire features and clinical complications. According to the authors, figuring out what caused the increased clonality in CVID would require sequencing the repertoires of T cell subpopulations. Despite equal DNA input, controls averaged roughly 84,000 unique sequences per sample versus about 32,000 in CVID samples. Fewer TCRbeta clones were shared among CVID subjects than among healthy controls (p < 0.0001). CVID TCRbeta sequences were reported to have fewer deletions and N-nucleotide insertions and to lack highly modified clones with 13 or more V deletions. Increased TCRbeta clonality was found in CVID subjects compared with healthy controls (t-test p = 0.018), with the increase being most characteristic of about a third of subjects.

Both CVID patients and healthy controls were predominantly of Caucasian heritage. From each donor, 5 to 8 ml of heparinized peripheral whole blood was collected. Genomic DNA from adults with common variable immune deficiency (CVID) and from healthy adult controls was used to sequence TCRbeta CDR3 repertoires. A total of around 22 healthy adult volunteers (about 12 female and around 10 male; age range 23 to 66 years, mean age about 32) were included in the control group. Diluted blood was density-centrifuged over Hypaque 1077 or Ficoll-Paque to isolate peripheral blood mononuclear cells. Genomic DNA was obtained from unsorted mononuclear cells through either Qiagen column purification or a centrifugation-based method.

The rearranged chain carries TRBV19 and TRBJ2-7; matching of 6 bases hints at TRBD1 as the D gene. The sequence came from a person aged 18 to 70 in good health. Sequencing was carried out using peripheral blood mononuclear cells. The DNA read from the CDR3 is TGTGCCAGTAGTGCCAGGACAGTCGCTACCTACGAG. Translated, this gives CASSARTVATYE. The full CDR3 is CASSARTVATYEQYF.